This T cell receptor (beta chain) was captured in a study of T cells after yellow fever vaccination. Overall study results and limits: Weaker overall was a secondary response that nonetheless peaked faster, on day 5 versus 15. FACS-sorted repertoires might harbor abundant contaminating clonotypes from the bulk population.

As for this clonotype: Its specificity is not known.

Per germline, CDR1 LNHDA and CDR2 SQIVND (reference sequence). This CDR3 is built from 14 residues. The V segment lost 4 bases and the J segment 10 bases; nucleotides outside the gene matches: 11. TCRdb called the 5' RACE reads again in MiXCR, with one record for every CDR3 protein. The sample consists of about 350,000 distinct CDR3 sequences, about an eighth of them appearing once. The J gene is TRBJ2-5, the V gene TRBV19; 8 nucleotides align to TRBD2. The receptor was derived from a man aged 18 to 29 who received the YFV17D yellow fever vaccine. This specimen was CD4+ T cells sorted from PBMCs, taken 15 days after the yellow fever booster vaccination. The CDR3 here is CASSRSGGPAGQYF. CDR3 nucleotide sequence: TGTGCCAGTAGTAGGAGCGGGGGCCCGGCCGGCCAGTACTTC.